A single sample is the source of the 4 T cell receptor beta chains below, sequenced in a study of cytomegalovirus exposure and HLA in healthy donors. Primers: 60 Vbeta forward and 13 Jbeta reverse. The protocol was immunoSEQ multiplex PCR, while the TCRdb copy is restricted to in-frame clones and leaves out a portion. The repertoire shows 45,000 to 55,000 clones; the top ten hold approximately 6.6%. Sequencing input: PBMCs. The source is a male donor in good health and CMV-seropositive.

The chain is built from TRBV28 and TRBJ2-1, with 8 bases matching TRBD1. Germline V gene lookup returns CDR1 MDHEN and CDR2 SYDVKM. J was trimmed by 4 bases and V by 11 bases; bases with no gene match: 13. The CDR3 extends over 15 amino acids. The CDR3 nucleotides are TGTGCCGCCCACCCCCCGGGACAGGCGTACAATGAGCAGTTCTTC. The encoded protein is CAAHPPGQAYNEQFF. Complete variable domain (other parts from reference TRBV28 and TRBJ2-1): DVKVTQSSRYLVKRTGEKVFLECVQDMDHENMFWYRQDPGLGLRLIYFSYDVKMKEKGDIPEGYSVSREKKERFSLILESASTNQTSMYLCAAHPPGQAYNEQFFGPGTRLTVL.

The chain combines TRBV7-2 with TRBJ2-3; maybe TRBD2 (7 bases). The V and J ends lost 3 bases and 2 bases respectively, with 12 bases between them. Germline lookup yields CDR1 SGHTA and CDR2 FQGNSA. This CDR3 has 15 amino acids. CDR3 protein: CASSLGGPNTDTQYF. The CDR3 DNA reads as TGTGCCAGCAGCTTGGGGGGGCCCAACACAGATACGCAGTATTTT.

For the CDR3, the DNA is TGTGCCAGCAGTGAAGGGCAGGGGCCCTCCGAGCAGTACTTC. Amino acids: CASSEGQGPSEQYF. The V and J genes are TRBV6-1 and TRBJ2-7, with D tentatively TRBD1 (6 bases). From germline, CDR1 is MNHNS and CDR2 SASEGT. Trimming left V 1 base short and J 6 bases short, with 13 bases between. The CDR3 spans 14 residues.

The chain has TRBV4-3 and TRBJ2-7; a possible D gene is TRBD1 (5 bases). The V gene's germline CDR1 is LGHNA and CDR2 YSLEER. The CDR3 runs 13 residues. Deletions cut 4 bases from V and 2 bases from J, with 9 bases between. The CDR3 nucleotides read TGCGCCAGCAGCCGTAGGGGCACCTACGAGCAGTACTTC. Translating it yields CASSRRGTYEQYF.